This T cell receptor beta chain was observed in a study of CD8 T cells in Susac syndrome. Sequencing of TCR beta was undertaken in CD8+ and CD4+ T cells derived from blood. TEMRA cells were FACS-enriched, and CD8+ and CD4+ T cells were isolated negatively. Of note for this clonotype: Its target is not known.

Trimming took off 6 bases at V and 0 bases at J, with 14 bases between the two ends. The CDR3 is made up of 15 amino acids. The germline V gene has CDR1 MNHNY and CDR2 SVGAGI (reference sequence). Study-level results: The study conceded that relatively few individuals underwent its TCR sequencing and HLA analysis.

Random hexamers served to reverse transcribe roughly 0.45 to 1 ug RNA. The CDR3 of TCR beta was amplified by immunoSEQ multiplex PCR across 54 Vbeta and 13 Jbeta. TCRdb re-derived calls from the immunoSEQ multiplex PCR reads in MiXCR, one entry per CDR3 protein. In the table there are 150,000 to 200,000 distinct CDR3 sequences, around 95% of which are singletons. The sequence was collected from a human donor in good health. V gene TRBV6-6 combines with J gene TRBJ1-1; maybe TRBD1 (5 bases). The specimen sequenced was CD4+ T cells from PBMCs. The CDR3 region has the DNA TGTGCCAGCAGCCAGGGACTGAGCCTGAACACTGAAGCTTTCTTT. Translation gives CASSQGLSLNTEAFF.